This T cell receptor (beta chain) was identified during a study of T cell responses to AZD1222 COVID-19 vaccine. The study, taken as a whole, reports: Among the donors, most were white British and more were female, and clonal diversity was possibly underestimated.

Note on this clone: Its specificity is not known.

This table comes from immunoSEQ multiplex PCR, and its TCRdb copy is limited to in-frame clones, with some not included. Here the sample spans roughly 160,000 clones, about 88% being singletons. Trimming left V 0 bases short and J 4 bases short, with 12 bases between. The CDR3 consists of 15 residues. CDR1 is MNHEY and CDR2 is SVGAGI in the germline V gene. The sequenced sample was peripheral blood, obtained on day 0 of AZD1222 vaccination. The J gene is TRBJ2-5, the V gene TRBV6-5; possibly TRBD1 for D (7 bases). The source is an adult in good health. This chain's CDR3 is CASSYSEGAGETQYF. The CDR3 DNA reads as TGTGCCAGCAGTTACTCGGAGGGGGCGGGAGAGACCCAGTACTTC.